A selection of T cell receptor beta chains follows, all from one sample in a study of STAT5B mutations in CD4+ large granular lymphocyte leukemia. TCRdb's table, derived via immunoSEQ multiplex PCR, lists solely in-frame clones and lacks some. The sample carries tens of thousands of clones, approximately 81% recorded once. Sequencing was done on a sample of CD4+ T cells from blood buffy coats. These receptor sequences come from a human donor in good health. Both conserved end residues are part of each CDR3. Each record gives: V gene, J gene, CDR3 length, clone size, D gene, CDR3 DNA, CDR3 protein. D genes are given only for firm matches. The listing skips clone size in some rows; elsewhere it reads once, few, many or a size class.

v_gene: TRBV19; j_gene: TRBJ1-1; len: 13; abundance: few; d_gene: TRBD1; CDR3nt: TGTGCCAGTAGCCACCAGGGGGCAGGTGAAGCTTTCTTT; CDR3aa: CASSHQGAGEAFF
v_gene: TRBV6-1; j_gene: TRBJ2-3; len: 14; abundance: .; d_gene: .; CDR3nt: TGTGCCAGCACGGTCAGCAACCTGGCAGATACGCAGTATTTT; CDR3aa: CASTVSNLADTQYF
v_gene: TRBV6-4; j_gene: TRBJ2-5; len: 17; abundance: once; d_gene: TRBD2; CDR3nt: TGTGCCAGCAGTGCCCCTAGGGTTCTAGCGGGGCGGGAGACCCAGTACTTC; CDR3aa: CASSAPRVLAGRETQYF
v_gene: TRBV5-1; j_gene: TRBJ2-7; len: 16; abundance: .; d_gene: TRBD2; CDR3nt: TGCGCCAGCAGCCTGCCGGGACTAGCGGGAGCCAGTGAGCAGTACTTC; CDR3aa: CASSLPGLAGASEQYF
v_gene: TRBV7-2; j_gene: TRBJ1-5; len: 15; abundance: .; d_gene: TRBD1; CDR3nt: TGTGCCAGCAGCTTTGGGACAGGGGGTTATCAGCCCCAGCATTTT; CDR3aa: CASSFGTGGYQPQHF
v_gene: TRBV7-2; j_gene: TRBJ2-1; len: 15; abundance: .; d_gene: .; CDR3nt: TGTGCCAGCAGCCCGGACTCGAGCTCCTACAATGAGCAGTTCTTC; CDR3aa: CASSPDSSSYNEQFF
v_gene: TRBV5-4; j_gene: TRBJ1-6; len: 17; abundance: once; d_gene: TRBD1; CDR3nt: TGTGCCAGCAGCCCCCGGCCCGGGACAGAGTATAATTCACCCCTCCACTTT; CDR3aa: CASSPRPGTEYNSPLHF
v_gene: TRBV19; j_gene: TRBJ2-5; len: 13; abundance: .; d_gene: TRBD1; CDR3nt: TGTGCCAGTAGTAGACAGGGACAAGAGACCCAGTACTTC; CDR3aa: CASSRQGQETQYF
v_gene: TRBV7-9; j_gene: TRBJ1-2; len: 16; abundance: .; d_gene: .; CDR3nt: TGTGCCAGCAGCTTGTCTATAGGGGGGGAAAACTATGGCTACACCTTC; CDR3aa: CASSLSIGGENYGYTF
v_gene: TRBV28; j_gene: TRBJ2-7; len: 18; abundance: .; d_gene: TRBD2; CDR3nt: TGTGCCAGCAGTTTTGGCGCTGGGCTAGCGGGGGAATCCTACGAGCAGTACTTC; CDR3aa: CASSFGAGLAGESYEQYF
v_gene: TRBV18; j_gene: TRBJ2-3; len: 12; abundance: .; d_gene: .; CDR3nt: TGTGCCACCGAAAACTCCACAGATACGCAGTATTTT; CDR3aa: CATENSTDTQYF
v_gene: TRBV2; j_gene: TRBJ1-5; len: 15; abundance: .; d_gene: .; CDR3nt: TGTGCCAGCAGTGCAAAGGGGGTTAAAAATCAGCCCCAGCATTTT; CDR3aa: CASSAKGVKNQPQHF
v_gene: TRBV6-1; j_gene: TRBJ2-5; len: 17; abundance: once; d_gene: TRBD2; CDR3nt: TGTGCCAGCAGTGAAGGAAGGACTAGCGGGGTTTTGGAGACCCAGTACTTC; CDR3aa: CASSEGRTSGVLETQYF
v_gene: TRBV6-6; j_gene: TRBJ1-2; len: 14; abundance: once; d_gene: .; CDR3nt: TGTGCCAGCAGTTACGAGGGCGAGTTGGGCGGCTACACCTTC; CDR3aa: CASSYEGELGGYTF
v_gene: TRBV5-1; j_gene: TRBJ1-1; len: 17; abundance: .; d_gene: .; CDR3nt: TGCGCCAGCAGCGCGGGGGGGAGGGCCGGACCGAACACTGCCGCTTTCTTT; CDR3aa: CASSAGGRAGPNTAAFF
v_gene: TRBV4-1; j_gene: TRBJ2-7; len: 16; abundance: .; d_gene: TRBD2; CDR3nt: TGCGCCAGCAGCCAGGGTAGCGGGAGGAACTCTAGGGAGCAGTACTTC; CDR3aa: CASSQGSGRNSREQYF
v_gene: TRBV5-1; j_gene: TRBJ1-4; len: 14; abundance: .; d_gene: .; CDR3nt: TGCGCCAGCAGCTTGGGGGCCAATAATGAAAAACTGTTTTTT; CDR3aa: CASSLGANNEKLFF
v_gene: TRBV4-2; j_gene: TRBJ2-7; len: 19; abundance: once; d_gene: TRBD2; CDR3nt: TGTGCCAGCAGCCAAGATCTCGGGCGAGCAAGCGGGAGGAGGCACGAGCAGTACTTC; CDR3aa: CASSQDLGRASGRRHEQYF
v_gene: TRBV7-9; j_gene: TRBJ1-2; len: 14; abundance: .; d_gene: TRBD1; CDR3nt: TGTGCCAGCAGCTTGGGACAGGGTAACTATGGCTACACCTTC; CDR3aa: CASSLGQGNYGYTF
v_gene: TRBV2; j_gene: TRBJ1-5; len: 15; abundance: .; d_gene: .; CDR3nt: TGTGCCAGCAGTGAATCCAGGGGTAGCAATCAGCCCCAGCATTTT; CDR3aa: CASSESRGSNQPQHF
v_gene: TRBV7-2; j_gene: TRBJ1-1; len: 15; abundance: .; d_gene: .; CDR3nt: TGTGCCAGCAGCACCAGGGGAGGAATGAACACTGAAGCTTTCTTT; CDR3aa: CASSTRGGMNTEAFF
v_gene: TRBV14; j_gene: TRBJ1-3; len: 14; abundance: .; d_gene: .; CDR3nt: TGTGCCAGCAGCCCTCTCGGGCCTGGAAACACCATATATTTT; CDR3aa: CASSPLGPGNTIYF
v_gene: TRBV5-8; j_gene: TRBJ2-5; len: 14; abundance: once; d_gene: .; CDR3nt: TGTGCCAGCAGCACCGGACCGTACCAAGAGACCCAGTACTTC; CDR3aa: CASSTGPYQETQYF
v_gene: TRBV7-2; j_gene: TRBJ1-2; len: 15; abundance: .; d_gene: .; CDR3nt: TGTGCCAGCAGCTCTGCCCAGGGTTTTTTGTTGGGCTACACCTTC; CDR3aa: CASSSAQGFLLGYTF